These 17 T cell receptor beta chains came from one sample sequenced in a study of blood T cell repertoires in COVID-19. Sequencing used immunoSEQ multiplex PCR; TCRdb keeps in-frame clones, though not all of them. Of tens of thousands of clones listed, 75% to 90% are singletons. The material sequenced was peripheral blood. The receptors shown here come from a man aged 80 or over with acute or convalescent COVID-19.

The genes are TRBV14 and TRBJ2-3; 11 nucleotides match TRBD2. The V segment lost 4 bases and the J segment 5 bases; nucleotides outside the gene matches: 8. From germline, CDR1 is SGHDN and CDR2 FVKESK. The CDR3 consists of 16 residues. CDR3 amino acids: CASSPRLAGWGDTQYF. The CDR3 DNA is TGTGCCAGCAGCCCGAGACTAGCGGGGTGGGGAGATACGCAGTATTTT.

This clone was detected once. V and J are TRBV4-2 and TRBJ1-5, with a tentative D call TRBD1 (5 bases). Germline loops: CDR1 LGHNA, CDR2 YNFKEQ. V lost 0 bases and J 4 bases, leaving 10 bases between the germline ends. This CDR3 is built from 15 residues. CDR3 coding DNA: TGTGCCAGCAGCCAAGAAGGCGGGGGGAATCAGCCCCAGCATTTT. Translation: CASSQEGGGNQPQHF.

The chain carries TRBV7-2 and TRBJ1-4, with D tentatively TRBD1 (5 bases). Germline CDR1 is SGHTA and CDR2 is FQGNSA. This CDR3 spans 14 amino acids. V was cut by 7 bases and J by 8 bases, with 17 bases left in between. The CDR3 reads CASTPGLLGEKLFF. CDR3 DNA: TGTGCCAGCACCCCGGGACTCCTGGGGGAAAAACTGTTTTTT.

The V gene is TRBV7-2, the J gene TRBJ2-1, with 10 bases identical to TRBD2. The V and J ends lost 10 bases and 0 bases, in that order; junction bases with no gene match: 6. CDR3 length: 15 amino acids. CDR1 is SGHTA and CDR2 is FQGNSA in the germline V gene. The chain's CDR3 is CATSAGGSSYNEQFF. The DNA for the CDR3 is TGTGCCACCTCAGCGGGGGGGAGCTCCTACAATGAGCAGTTCTTC.

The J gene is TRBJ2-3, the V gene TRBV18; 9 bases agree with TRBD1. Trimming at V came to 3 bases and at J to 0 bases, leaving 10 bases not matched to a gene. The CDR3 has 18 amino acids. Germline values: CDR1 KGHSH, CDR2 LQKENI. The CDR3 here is CASSPMDRGLRSTDTQYF. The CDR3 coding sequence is TGTGCCAGCTCACCCATGGACAGGGGACTTAGAAGCACAGATACGCAGTATTTT. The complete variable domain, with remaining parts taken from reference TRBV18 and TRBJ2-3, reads NAGVMQNPRHLVRRRGQEARLRCSPMKGHSHVYWYRQLPEEGLKFMVYLQKENIIDESGMPKERFSAEFPKEGPSILRIQQVVRGDSAAYFCASSPMDRGLRSTDTQYFGPGTRLTVL.

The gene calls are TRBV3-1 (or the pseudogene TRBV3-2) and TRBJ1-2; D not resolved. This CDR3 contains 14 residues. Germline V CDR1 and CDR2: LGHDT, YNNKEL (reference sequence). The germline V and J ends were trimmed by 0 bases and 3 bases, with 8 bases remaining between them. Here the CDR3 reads CASSQDYSHYGYTF. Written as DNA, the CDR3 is TGTGCCAGCAGCCAAGACTACTCTCACTATGGCTACACCTTC.

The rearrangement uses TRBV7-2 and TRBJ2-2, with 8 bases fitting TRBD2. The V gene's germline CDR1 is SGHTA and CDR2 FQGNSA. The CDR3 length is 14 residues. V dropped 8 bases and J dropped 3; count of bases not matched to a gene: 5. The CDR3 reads CASQSGSHTGELFF. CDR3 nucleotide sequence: TGTGCCAGCCAAAGCGGGAGTCACACCGGGGAGCTGTTTTTT.

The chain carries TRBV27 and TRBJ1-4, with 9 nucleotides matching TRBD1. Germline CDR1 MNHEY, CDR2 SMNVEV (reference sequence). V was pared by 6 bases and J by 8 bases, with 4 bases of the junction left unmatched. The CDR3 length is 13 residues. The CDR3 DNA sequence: TGTGCCAGCAGCCGACAGGGGGGGGAAAAACTGTTTTTT. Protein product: CASSRQGGEKLFF. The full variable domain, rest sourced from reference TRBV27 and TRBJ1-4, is EAQVTQNPRYLITVTGKKLTVTCSQNMNHEYMSWYRQDPGLGLRQIYYSMNVEVTDKGDVPEGYKVSRKEKRNFPLILESPSPNQTSLYFCASSRQGGEKLFFGSGTQLSVL.

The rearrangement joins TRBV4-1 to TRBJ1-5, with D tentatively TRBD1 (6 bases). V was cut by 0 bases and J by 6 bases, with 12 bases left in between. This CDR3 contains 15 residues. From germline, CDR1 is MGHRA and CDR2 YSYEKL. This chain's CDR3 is CASSQDWGQGQPQHF. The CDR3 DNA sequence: TGCGCCAGCAGCCAAGATTGGGGGCAGGGTCAGCCCCAGCATTTT.

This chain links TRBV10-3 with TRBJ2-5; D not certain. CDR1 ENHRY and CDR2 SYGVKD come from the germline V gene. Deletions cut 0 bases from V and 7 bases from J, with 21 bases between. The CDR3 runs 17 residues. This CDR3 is CAISESNGFSPLGTQYF. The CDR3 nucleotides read TGTGCCATCAGTGAGTCGAACGGGTTTAGCCCCCTGGGGACCCAGTACTTC.

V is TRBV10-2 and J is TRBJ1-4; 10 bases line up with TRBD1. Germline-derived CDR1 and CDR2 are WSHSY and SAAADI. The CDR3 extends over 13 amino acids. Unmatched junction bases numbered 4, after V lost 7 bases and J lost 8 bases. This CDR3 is CASKGQGQEKLFF. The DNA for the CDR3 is TGCGCCAGCAAGGGACAGGGGCAGGAAAAACTGTTTTTT.

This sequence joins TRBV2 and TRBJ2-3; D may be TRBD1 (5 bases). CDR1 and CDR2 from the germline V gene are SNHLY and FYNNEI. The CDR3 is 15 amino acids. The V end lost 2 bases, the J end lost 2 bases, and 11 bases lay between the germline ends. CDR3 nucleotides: TGTGCCAGCAGTGAACAGGGTCCCAACACAGATACGCAGTATTTT. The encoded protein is CASSEQGPNTDTQYF.

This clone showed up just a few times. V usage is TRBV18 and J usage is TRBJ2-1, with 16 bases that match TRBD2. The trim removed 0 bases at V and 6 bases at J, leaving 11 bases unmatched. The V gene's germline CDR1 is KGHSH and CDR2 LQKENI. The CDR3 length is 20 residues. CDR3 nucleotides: TGTGCCAGCTCACCACCCTTTGGGACTGGGACTAGCGGGAGGGCCAATGAGCAGTTCTTC. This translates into CASSPPFGTGTSGRANEQFF.

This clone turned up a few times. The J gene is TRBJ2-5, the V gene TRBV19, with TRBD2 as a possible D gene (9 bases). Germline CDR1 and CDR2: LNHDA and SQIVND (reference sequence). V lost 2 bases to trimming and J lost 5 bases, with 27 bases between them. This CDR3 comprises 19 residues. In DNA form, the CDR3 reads TGTGCCAGTAGTATACGGGCAGGGGGCGCGAGGGCGGGAGGGGAGACCCAGTACTTC. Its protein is CASSIRAGGARAGGETQYF.

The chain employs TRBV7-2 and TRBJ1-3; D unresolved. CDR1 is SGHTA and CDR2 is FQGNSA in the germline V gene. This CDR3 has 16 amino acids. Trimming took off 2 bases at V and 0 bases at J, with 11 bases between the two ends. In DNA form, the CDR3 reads TGTGCCAGCAGCTTATCCTTTCTCCTCTCTGGAAACACCATATATTTT. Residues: CASSLSFLLSGNTIYF.

CDR3 bases: TGCGCCAGCAGCTTGGCGGGACACTCGAACACTGAAGCTTTCTTT. Its translation: CASSLAGHSNTEAFF. The chain is built from TRBV5-1 and TRBJ1-1; D might be TRBD1 (6 bases). Germline CDR1 reads SGHRS; CDR2 reads YFSETQ. This CDR3 contains 15 residues. V was trimmed by 0 bases and J by 1 base, leaving 10 bases between them. Using reference TRBV5-1 and TRBJ1-1 for the parts outside the CDR3, the full variable domain is KAGVTQTPRYLIKTRGQQVTLSCSPISGHRSVSWYQQTPGQGLQFLFEYFSETQRNKGNFPGRFSGRQFSNSRSEMNVSTLELGDSALYLCASSLAGHSNTEAFFGQGTRLTVV.

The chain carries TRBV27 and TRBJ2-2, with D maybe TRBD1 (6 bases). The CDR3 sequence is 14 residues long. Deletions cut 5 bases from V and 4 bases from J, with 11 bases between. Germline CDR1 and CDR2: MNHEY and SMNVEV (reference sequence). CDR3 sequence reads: CASSRQGTTGELFF. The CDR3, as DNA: TGTGCCAGCAGTAGGCAGGGGACCACCGGGGAGCTGTTTTTT.